A single sample is the source of the 21 T cell receptor beta chains below, sequenced in a study of regulatory T cells in long-lasting Graves disease. Construction of TCR beta libraries relied on iRepertoire HTBI primers and on Arm-PCR targeting CDR3 regions. Using its own MiXCR run on the multiplex PCR reads, TCRdb lists one record per CDR3 protein. The sample contains 450,000 to 650,000 distinct CDR3 sequences, about 16% of which appear only once. Time point described: newly diagnosed GD, antithyroid drugs for less than 3 months. Extracted RNA from PBMCs served as the source of the TCR library. The same specimen was also included in a second study, on T cells in Graves' hyperthyroidism and ophthalmopathy.

The source material was peripheral blood mononuclear cells (PBMCs), sampled at new diagnosis, from a patient treated with antithyroid drugs. The receptor source for this set is a woman aged 40 to 65 with Graves disease.

This clonotype occurred a few times. V gene TRBV4-1 combines with J gene TRBJ2-7, with D maybe TRBD2 (5 bases). Germline V gene lookup returns CDR1 MGHRA and CDR2 YSYEKL. This CDR3 comprises 14 residues. V lost 1 base, J lost 2 bases, and 9 bases lay in between. CDR3 sequence reads: CASSQGQEAYEQYF. The CDR3 nucleotides are TGCGCCAGCAGCCAAGGGCAGGAGGCCTACGAGCAGTACTTC.

V gene TRBV6-5 combines with J gene TRBJ1-4; D not certain. The CDR3 is 17 amino acids. V was cut by 4 bases and J by 8 bases, with 23 bases left in between. In germline, CDR1 is MNHEY, CDR2 SVGAGI. The CDR3 DNA sequence: TGTGCCAGCAGTTCCACCCCCAATCGGCGGCGCTTGGAAAAACTGTTTTTT. Translating it yields CASSSTPNRRRLEKLFF.

This clonotype has only a few counts. The rearrangement joins TRBV6-1 to TRBJ2-7; 7 bases agree with TRBD1. The CDR3 spans 14 residues. Trimming took 5 bases from V and 3 from J; bases not matched to a gene: 7. Germline CDR1 and CDR2: MNHNS and SASEGT. The CDR3 region has the DNA TGTGCCAGCAGTAGACAGGGTTCGGTCTACGAGCAGTACTTC. Translation: CASSRQGSVYEQYF.

This clonotype was seen ten or more times. The V and J genes are TRBV20-1 and TRBJ2-1, with no clear D. The CDR3 is made up of 13 amino acids. Trimming removed 0 bases from V and 7 bases from J, with 10 bases in between. CDR1 and CDR2 from the germline V gene are DFQATT and SNEGSKA (reference sequence). DNA for the CDR3: TGCAGTGCTAGAGACCCCCACGAAAATGAGCAGTTCTTC. Translating it yields CSARDPHENEQFF.

The chain couples TRBV20-1 to TRBJ1-1, with D possibly being TRBD1 (5 bases). Germline CDR1 and CDR2: DFQATT and SNEGSKA (reference sequence). The CDR3 spans 14 residues. The ends were cut back, 5 bases at V and 5 bases at J, with 18 bases in the middle. CDR3 nucleotides: TGCAGTGCTCTCTACGGGGGAGGAAGGACTGAAGCTTTCTTT. This encodes CSALYGGGRTEAFF.

This clonotype has more than one count but fewer than ten. The gene calls are TRBV6-5 and TRBJ1-4; 7 nucleotides match TRBD1. The length of the CDR3 is 17 residues. Germline lookup yields CDR1 MNHEY and CDR2 SVGAGI. V gave up 3 bases and J gave up 8 bases; unmatched junction bases: 15. The CDR3 is CASSYSHRQGVKEKLFF. The CDR3 bases are TGTGCCAGCAGTTATTCCCACCGACAGGGCGTTAAGGAAAAACTGTTTTTT.

This clonotype was observed at least ten times. V and J are TRBV20-1 and TRBJ2-7; 8 positions agree with TRBD2. This CDR3 has 14 amino acids. CDR1 is DFQATT and CDR2 is SNEGSKA in the germline V gene (reference sequence). V was clipped by 4 bases and J by 2 bases; unmatched bases: 7. Here the CDR3 reads CSATGGVIAYEQYF. CDR3 nucleotides: TGCAGTGCTACGGGGGGGGTCATAGCCTACGAGCAGTACTTC.

Comment on this clonotype: This clone may be a read error of a much larger clone one base away. The chain combines TRBV7-9 with TRBJ2-2; D is possibly TRBD1 or TRBD2 (5 bases each). The CDR3 is 13 amino acids. CDR1 is SEHNR, CDR2 FQNEAQ, per germline (reference sequence). CDR3 in amino acids: CASSQQESGEQFF. CDR3 DNA: TGTGCCAGCAGCCAACAGGAATCCGGGGAGCAGTTTTTT.

The chain couples TRBV19 to TRBJ2-1; the D gene could be TRBD1 or TRBD2 (5 bases each). The CDR3 runs 11 residues. Looked up from germline, CDR1 is LNHDA and CDR2 is SQIVND (reference sequence). Trimming removed 7 bases from V and 8 bases from J, with 9 bases in between. The CDR3 DNA reads as TGTGCCAGTACCCGGGGCTATGAGCAGTTCTTC. It specifies CASTRGYEQFF.

The table lists this clonotype with many counts. V gene TRBV30 combines with J gene TRBJ1-6; TRBD1 might be the D (5 bases). CDR3 length: 13 amino acids. V gave up 3 bases and J gave up 10 bases, with 13 bases separating them. Germline CDR1 reads GTSNPN; CDR2 reads SVGIG (reference sequence). The CDR3 sequence: CAWSRQGRSPLHF. CDR3 sequence (DNA): TGTGCCTGGAGCCGTCAGGGCCGGTCACCCCTCCACTTT.

This clonotype has a count of ten or more. This chain joins TRBV28 and TRBJ2-5; D perhaps matches TRBD1 (5 bases). V gave up 2 bases and J gave up 0 bases, with 13 bases separating them. Per germline, CDR1 MDHEN and CDR2 SYDVKM. This CDR3 is 16 amino acids long. The CDR3 sequence is CASSLPRAYYQETQYF. CDR3 coding DNA: TGTGCCAGCAGTTTACCCAGGGCATATTACCAAGAGACCCAGTACTTC.

This clonotype was seen ten or more times. The limits of the CDR3 on the DNA are not certain, so only TCRdb's listed CDR3 is given. The V call is TRBV7-8, the J call TRBJ1-2. Germline V gene lookup returns CDR1 SGHVS and CDR2 FQNEAQ. The CDR3 comprises 23 residues, both ends counted. Here the CDR3 reads CASSFADITTMATPSVRVDGYTF.

This clonotype was recorded a few times. V usage is TRBV20-1 and J usage is TRBJ2-3, with 16 positions matching TRBD2. The CDR3 spans 16 residues. Germline CDR1 and CDR2: DFQATT and SNEGSKA (reference sequence). V lost 6 bases, J lost 4 bases, and 7 bases stayed unmatched. CDR3 region: CSAPGLAGGGADTQYF. The DNA of the CDR3 is TGCAGTGCCCCGGGACTAGCGGGGGGGGGAGCAGATACGCAGTATTTT.

This clonotype came up many times. The J gene is TRBJ2-1, the V gene TRBV20-1, with 8 bases that match TRBD2. The CDR3 is 13 amino acids. The ends lost 4 bases at V and 6 bases at J; junction bases unmatched: 5. Germline CDR1 reads DFQATT; CDR2 reads SNEGSKA (reference sequence). The CDR3 nucleotides read TGCAGTGCTAACGGGGGGGCAGTCAATGAGCAGTTCTTC. Translating it yields CSANGGAVNEQFF.

V is TRBV11-2 and J is TRBJ1-6; tentative D call: TRBD1 (6 bases). Germline V CDR1 and CDR2: SGHAT, FQNNGV. V lost 8 bases and J 10 bases, leaving 21 bases between the germline ends. The CDR3 is made up of 15 amino acids. CDR3 nucleotide sequence: TGTGCCAGCGCCCTGGCGGGCAGGGGAAACTCACCCCTCCACTTT. It codes for CASALAGRGNSPLHF.

This clonotype was counted a single time. This may stem from a read error, because a much larger clone lies one nucleotide away. The DNA of the CDR3 is TGTGCCAGCAGCCAAGAGTGGGCAGGGGCAGACGAGCAGTTCTTC. Amino acids: CASSQEWAGADEQFF. The chain couples TRBV3-1 to TRBJ2-1; D is perhaps TRBD1 (6 bases). Trimming took 0 bases from V and 10 from J, leaving 16 bases between them. Per the germline V gene, CDR1 is LGHDT and CDR2 is YNNKEL (reference sequence). The CDR3 is 15 residues long.

This clonotype is a singleton in its sample. At one end the junction does not follow the germline gene, possibly because of a read error. This chain joins TRBV6-2 or TRBV6-3 and TRBJ1-4; 7 positions match TRBD1. The length of the CDR3 is 18 residues. Germline V CDR1 and CDR2: MNHEY, SVGEGT. CDR3 coding DNA: TGTGCCAGCACCCTATCCGGGACAGAGGTAGCAACTCATGAAAAACTGTTTTTT. This gives the protein CASTLSGTEVATHEKLFF.

This clonotype was seen ten or more times. The genes are TRBV5-6 and TRBJ2-2; D gene ambiguous. The germline gives CDR1 SGHDT, CDR2 YYEEEE. V lost 0 bases, J lost 4 bases, and 7 bases lay in between. This CDR3 is 14 amino acids long. CDR3 in DNA: TGTGCCAGCAGCTTGGTGGGCGGCACCGGGGAGCTGTTTTTT. It specifies CASSLVGGTGELFF.

This clonotype has a count of ten or more. This chain connects TRBV12-3 or TRBV12-4 to TRBJ1-1; possible D gene TRBD1, 6 bases. The CDR3 sequence is 15 residues long. V shed 3 bases and J shed 4 bases, with 15 bases lying between them. The CDR3 DNA reads as TGTGCCAGCAGTTTCGCCCCAGGGGAGGGCACTGAAGCTTTCTTT. Its translation is CASSFAPGEGTEAFF.

Many counts were recorded for this clonotype. The chain couples TRBV7-9 to TRBJ2-1; 8 bases map to TRBD1. CDR1 SEHNR and CDR2 FQNEAQ come from the germline V gene (reference sequence). The CDR3 sequence is 18 residues long. J was trimmed by 0 bases and V by 1 base; bases with no gene match: 8. The chain's CDR3 is CASSLVSRTGSSYNEQFF. DNA of the CDR3: TGTGCCAGCAGCTTAGTCTCCCGGACAGGGAGCTCCTACAATGAGCAGTTCTTC. The whole variable domain, filled in from reference TRBV7-9 and TRBJ2-1, reads DTGVSQNPRHKITKRGQNVTFRCDPISEHNRLYWYRQTLGQGPEFLTYFQNEAQLEKSRLLSDRFSAERPKGSFSTLEIQRTEQGDSAMYLCASSLVSRTGSSYNEQFFGPGTRLTVL.

This clonotype came up a few times. V usage is TRBV10-3 and J usage is TRBJ1-1, with D hard to call. Germline CDR1 ENHRY, CDR2 SYGVKD. The V and J ends lost 3 bases and 0 bases respectively, with 8 bases between them. The CDR3 has 14 amino acids. The CDR3 here is CAISDVGMNTEAFF. In DNA, the CDR3 is TGTGCCATCAGTGATGTGGGGATGAACACTGAAGCTTTCTTT.